Following are 18 T cell receptor beta chains from one sample sequenced in a study of T cell responses to AZD1222 COVID-19 vaccine. Profiling relied on immunoSEQ multiplex PCR, and the TCRdb table lists in-frame clones only, not all of them. The table includes some 140,000 clones, less than 95% detected once. Sequencing was performed on peripheral blood, taken on day 0 of AZD1222 vaccination. These receptors came from an adult in good health.

This clone has only a few counts. CDR3 nucleotides: TGTGCCAGCTCACCACTACGCCCGGGACAACAAGAGACCCAGTACTTC. As protein: CASSPLRPGQQETQYF. The V call is TRBV18, the J call TRBJ2-5; TRBD1 might be the D (6 bases). The CDR3 covers 16 residues. CDR1 KGHSH and CDR2 LQKENI come from the germline V gene. Trimming took off 1 base at V and 2 bases at J, with 14 bases between the two ends.

The gene calls are TRBV2 and TRBJ2-1, with a weak D call TRBD2 (6 bases). Germline lookup yields CDR1 SNHLY and CDR2 FYNNEI. The CDR3 runs 17 residues. Trimming took off 2 bases at V and 8 bases at J, with 22 bases between the two ends. In DNA, the CDR3 is TGTGCCAGCAGTGAAAATCCCAGCTCGACCGGAGGGGATGAGCAGTTCTTC. This codes for CASSENPSSTGGDEQFF.

This rearrangement joins TRBV4-3 to TRBJ1-5; D is possibly TRBD1 (6 bases). CDR3 size: 15 residues. The V end lost 0 bases, the J end lost 3 bases, and 9 bases lay between the germline ends. Germline V gene lookup returns CDR1 LGHNA and CDR2 YSLEER. CDR3 in amino acids: CASSQDQGYNQPQHF. For the CDR3, the DNA is TGCGCCAGCAGCCAAGACCAGGGGTACAATCAGCCCCAGCATTTT.

This clone was detected a few times. This chain connects TRBV19 to TRBJ1-3, with D possibly being TRBD1 (6 bases). V lost 7 bases and J lost 1, with 8 bases in between. This CDR3 comprises 13 residues. CDR1 LNHDA and CDR2 SQIVND come from the germline V gene (reference sequence). The CDR3 DNA reads TGTGCCAGTATGACAGGTTCTGGAAACACCATATATTTT. Its translation: CASMTGSGNTIYF.

In regard to this clone: Given a much more abundant clone one base away, this may be a read error. This chain links TRBV6-5 with TRBJ1-2, with 11 bases matching TRBD1. This CDR3 has 13 residues. V shed 6 bases and J 4 bases; nucleotides not matched to a gene: 1. CDR1 and CDR2 from the germline V gene are MNHEY and SVGAGI. The DNA for the CDR3 is TGTGCCAGCAGGGGACAGGGGGGCTATGGCTACACCTTC. Translated: CASRGQGGYGYTF.

The CDR3 spells CASSQASLVLAGTDTQYF. The CDR3 DNA reads as TGTGCCAGCAGCCAGGCCAGTCTGGTACTAGCGGGCACAGATACGCAGTATTTT. The chain couples TRBV4-2 to TRBJ2-3; TRBD2 aligns across 8 bases. This CDR3 is built from 18 residues. Germline values: CDR1 LGHNA, CDR2 YNFKEQ. V lost 3 bases, J lost 1 base, and 12 bases stayed unmatched.

This sequence joins TRBV15 and TRBJ2-2; no clear D gene. The length of the CDR3 is 14 residues. Germline values: CDR1 LNHNV, CDR2 YYDKDF (reference sequence). The V gene lost 0 bases and the J gene lost 5 bases, with 7 bases spanning the gap. CDR3: CATSRDWGTGELFF. DNA of the CDR3: TGTGCCACCAGCAGAGATTGGGGTACCGGGGAGCTGTTTTTT.

This clone was observed a single time. The J gene is TRBJ1-3, the V gene TRBV5-5; a weak D match, TRBD1 (5 bases). Looked up from germline, CDR1 is SGHKS and CDR2 is YYEKEE (reference sequence). CDR3 length: 16 residues. V was cut by 0 bases and J by 4 bases, with 14 bases left in between. The CDR3 DNA is TGTGCCAGCAGCTTGGCCGCTCCAAGGGGCGGAAACACCATATATTTT. Its protein is CASSLAAPRGGNTIYF.

The chain employs TRBV6-5 and TRBJ1-5, with D perhaps matching TRBD1 (5 bases). This CDR3 has 15 residues. CDR1 MNHEY and CDR2 SVGAGI come from the germline V gene. Trimming pared 4 bases from V and 0 bases from J, leaving 10 bases between. Here the CDR3 DNA reads TGTGCCAGCAGTTCGCGGGGGGATAGCAATCAGCCCCAGCATTTT. Translation gives CASSSRGDSNQPQHF.

This clone was found once. The chain joins TRBV3-1 (or the pseudogene TRBV3-2) to TRBJ1-5; D ambiguous. Per germline, CDR1 LGHDT and CDR2 YNNKEL (reference sequence). CDR3 length equals 15 residues. The ends were cut back, 0 bases at V and 7 bases at J, with 13 bases in the middle. CDR3 sequence reads: CASSQDVGEWQPQHF. CDR3 nucleotide sequence: TGTGCCAGCAGCCAAGATGTTGGAGAATGGCAGCCCCAGCATTTT.

This clone was seen once. The chain is built from TRBV9 and TRBJ2-7; TRBD2 might be the D (5 bases). The CDR3 has 13 amino acids. Trimming cost V 4 bases and J 6 bases, with 14 bases left between them. Germline V CDR1 and CDR2: SGDLS, YYNGEE. CDR3 protein: CASSPRGRVEQYF. The DNA of the CDR3 is TGTGCCAGCAGCCCCCGAGGGAGAGTCGAGCAGTACTTC. The variable domain in full, completed from reference TRBV9 and TRBJ2-7, reads DSGVTQTPKHLITATGQRVTLRCSPRSGDLSVYWYQQSLDQGLQFLIQYYNGEERAKGNILERFSAQQFPDLHSELNLSSLELGDSALYFCASSPRGRVEQYFGPGTRLTVT.

The rearrangement links TRBV12-3 or TRBV12-4 to TRBJ1-2; D is uncertain. The CDR3 spans 12 residues. The V and J ends lost 2 bases and 6 bases respectively, with 7 bases between them. The CDR3 DNA is TGTGCCAGCAGTTTATGGAGGAATGGCTACACCTTC. Residues: CASSLWRNGYTF.

This chain links TRBV18 with TRBJ1-1; weak D call: TRBD1 (6 bases). V was trimmed by 1 base and J by 2 bases, leaving 14 bases between them. Germline CDR1 reads KGHSH; CDR2 reads LQKENI. The CDR3 is made up of 16 amino acids. The CDR3 coding sequence is TGTGCCAGCTCACCACGTGGTAAGGGGGGAAACACTGAAGCTTTCTTT. Amino acid sequence: CASSPRGKGGNTEAFF. Variable domain in full (rest from reference TRBV18 and TRBJ1-1): NAGVMQNPRHLVRRRGQEARLRCSPMKGHSHVYWYRQLPEEGLKFMVYLQKENIIDESGMPKERFSAEFPKEGPSILRIQQVVRGDSAAYFCASSPRGKGGNTEAFFGQGTRLTVV.

The V gene is TRBV9, the J gene TRBJ2-2; perhaps TRBD2 as D (5 bases). The CDR3 length is 15 residues. V shed 2 bases and J shed 0 bases, with 8 bases lying between them. In germline, CDR1 is SGDLS, CDR2 YYNGEE. The CDR3 spells CASSVAGSNTGELFF. As DNA, the CDR3 is TGTGCCAGCAGCGTCGCGGGTTCGAACACCGGGGAGCTGTTTTTT.

This rearrangement joins TRBV27 to TRBJ1-1; no clear D. CDR1 MNHEY and CDR2 SMNVEV come from the germline V gene (reference sequence). The ends were cut back, 5 bases at V and 4 bases at J, with 14 bases in the middle. The CDR3 is made up of 14 amino acids. CDR3 nucleotides: TGTGCCAGCAGTCTCCTCGGACCGGTCACTGAAGCTTTCTTT. It yields the protein CASSLLGPVTEAFF.

This clone has only a few counts. The J gene is TRBJ1-1, the V gene TRBV7-2; D gene unclear. CDR3 length: 13 residues. Trimming cost V 8 bases and J 2 bases, with 12 bases left between them. CDR1 is SGHTA and CDR2 is FQGNSA in the germline V gene. The chain's CDR3 is CASGGQLNTEAFF. The DNA of the CDR3 is TGTGCCAGCGGCGGGCAGTTAAACACTGAAGCTTTCTTT.

This sequence joins TRBV18 and TRBJ2-7; D is perhaps TRBD2 (5 bases). This CDR3 region has 16 residues. Trimming took off 3 bases at V and 3 bases at J, with 18 bases between the two ends. CDR1 and CDR2 (germline): KGHSH, LQKENI. The CDR3 spells CASSPFDRGAGYEQYF. The CDR3 region has the DNA TGTGCCAGCTCACCTTTTGACCGGGGAGCTGGCTACGAGCAGTACTTC.

The chain links TRBV7-2 to TRBJ2-3; 10 bases align to TRBD2. The CDR3 totals 14 residues. Germline CDR1 and CDR2: SGHTA and FQGNSA. The J segment lost 4 bases and the V segment lost 3 bases, leaving 1 base of the junction unmatched. The CDR3 reads CASSLSGRADTQYF. As DNA, the CDR3 is TGTGCCAGCAGCTTGAGCGGGAGGGCAGATACGCAGTATTTT.